The entry below gives a single TCR beta chain sequence along with its context. Antigen specificity is unknown. One end of the junction varies from germline; a read error may be responsible. CDR1 is SGHDN, CDR2 FVKESK, per germline. This CDR3 comprises 15 residues. Joint extraction of RNA and DNA used roughly 20-32 mg of bulk tissue that was unsorted. Those sampled were patients whose primary liver carcinoma was treated by surgical resection. The sample is drawn from a study of tumor-infiltrating lymphocytes in primary liver carcinoma. Study information: Read depth, roughly 3.5 to 8 million productive TCRbeta reads, did not differ significantly between tissues.

From approximately 450 ng total RNA, TCR beta cDNA was generated with a primer in the constant region. Slightly modified ARM-PCR with three nested multiplex PCR rounds yielded TCR beta libraries. The study ran its first two PCR rounds for nine to eleven cycles each, using TRBV1-TRBV30 forward primers and a C-beta reverse primer. TCRdb called the multiplex PCR reads again in MiXCR, with one record for every CDR3 protein. Of about 74,000 distinct CDR3 sequences listed, more than 60% are singletons. Points from the study as a whole: A significantly higher top-250-clone fraction was found in tumors than in blood (p = 0.039).

Sequencing was done on a sample of liver tumor tissue from sampling region 4. The sample's subset: tumor region T4, right-lateral pole. The chain has TRBV14 and TRBJ2-3, with a weak D call TRBD2 (5 bases). The sequence derives from a man aged 40-49 years with primary liver carcinoma and hepatitis B virus infection. The CDR3 nucleotides read TGTGCCAGCAGCCGAACTACCCCTAGCACAGATACGCAATATTTT. It translates to CASSRTTPSTDTQYF.